This entry describes one TCR beta chain. This entry belongs to a study of T cell changes during pregnancy in multiple sclerosis. Germline values: CDR1 SEHNR, CDR2 FQNEAQ (reference sequence). This CDR3 has 16 amino acids. Between the trimmed V and J ends, which lost 5 bases and 2 bases, there was a span of 17 bases. Sequenced by immunoSEQ multiplex PCR; TCRdb stores in-frame clones only, minus some. The data hold about 60,000 clones, with approximately 90% observed a single time. The source is a female donor with multiple sclerosis, enrolled in a pregnancy study. This specimen was peripheral blood, taken in the second trimester of pregnancy. The chain joins TRBV7-9 to TRBJ2-3, with D maybe TRBD2 (6 bases). The CDR3 protein is CASSRAGSGYTDTQYF. The DNA for the CDR3 is TGTGCCAGCAGCCGTGCCGGGAGCGGATACACAGATACGCAGTATTTT. Complete variable domain (other parts from reference TRBV7-9 and TRBJ2-3): DTGVSQNPRHKITKRGQNVTFRCDPISEHNRLYWYRQTLGQGPEFLTYFQNEAQLEKSRLLSDRFSAERPKGSFSTLEIQRTEQGDSAMYLCASSRAGSGYTDTQYFGPGTRLTVL.